A selection of T cell receptor beta chains follows, all from one sample in a study of response to subunit inactivated influenza vaccine. Via MiXCR, TCRdb re-called the RT-PCR reads, giving one row per CDR3 protein. The sample comprises hundreds of thousands of distinct CDR3 sequences, just over 20% of which are singletons, and roughly 10% rests with the top ten. This sample comprised PBMCs from blood, obtained less than 22 months after vaccination. The receptors were sampled from a man aged 45-69 years who received an inactivated influenza vaccine. CDR3s include the opening cysteine and the closing phenylalanine or tryptophan. Each record gives: J gene, V gene, clone size, D gene, CDR3 DNA, CDR3 protein. A D gene is named only where the DNA matches it firmly. Some rows have no size entry. The others give once, few or many, or a class for an expanded clone.

TRBJ2-1	TRBV5-1	.	.	TGCGCCAGCAGCTTAACAGGGGAGGATGAGCAGTTCTTC	CASSLTGEDEQFF
TRBJ1-1	TRBV29-1	.	.	TGCAGCAGTACCCTCGGGGTAAGCAACACTGAAGCTTTCTTT	CSSTLGVSNTEAFF
TRBJ1-2	TRBV29-1	many	.	TGCAGCGTTGCCCGCCACGATAACTATGGCTACACCTTC	CSVARHDNYGYTF
TRBJ1-3	TRBV19	.	.	TGTGCCAGTAGCATTTACGAACGATCTGGAAACACCATATATTTT	CASSIYERSGNTIYF
TRBJ1-6	TRBV20-1	.	TRBD1	TGCAGTGCTAGACCACCCCGGACAGGGATGTCACCCCTCCACTTT	CSARPPRTGMSPLHF
TRBJ1-1	TRBV9	few	.	TGTGCCAGCAGCGCTTTGGACAGACCCTGGAGGAACACTGAAGCTTTCTTT	CASSALDRPWRNTEAFF
TRBJ2-5	TRBV7-2	.	TRBD1	TGTGCCAGCAGCCCGGCCATGGCCAGGGGACAGGAGACCCAGTACTTC	CASSPAMARGQETQYF
TRBJ2-1	TRBV6-6	.	.	TGTGCCAGCAGCTTTACAGCATACAATGAGCAGTTCTTC	CASSFTAYNEQFF
TRBJ2-6	TRBV11-2	.	.	TGTGCCAGCAGTCCAGCTGGGGCCAACGTCCTGACTTTC	CASSPAGANVLTF
TRBJ1-4	TRBV23-1	.	.	TGCGCCAGCAGCCCTACGACATCCAACAGGGATGAAAAACTGTTTTTT	CASSPTTSNRDEKLFF
TRBJ2-3	TRBV15	.	TRBD2	TGTGCCACCAGCGGACTCCAACTAGCGGCAGATCTCCTTTACACAGATACGCAGTATTTT	CATSGLQLAADLLYTDTQYF
TRBJ1-4	TRBV10-1	many	TRBD1	TGCGCCAACCAGTGCGGGGGACAGCCGTCTAATGAAAAACTGTTTTTT	CANQCGGQPSNEKLFF
TRBJ2-2	TRBV6-5	few	.	TGTGCCAGCAGTTACACGGGACGGCTGAACACCGGGGAGCTGTTTTTT	CASSYTGRLNTGELFF
TRBJ2-2	TRBV20-1	many	.	TGCAGTGCTAGGAGGCAGTTCGCATCCGGGGAGCTGTTTTTT	CSARRQFASGELFF
TRBJ1-6	TRBV27	few	.	TGTGCCAGCAGTCCCCGAGGACAGAATAATTCACCCCTCCACTTT	CASSPRGQNNSPLHF
TRBJ2-1	TRBV24-1	.	TRBD2	TGTGCCACCAGTGATTTACTAGCGGGAACGGGCGGGCAGTTCTTC	CATSDLLAGTGGQFF